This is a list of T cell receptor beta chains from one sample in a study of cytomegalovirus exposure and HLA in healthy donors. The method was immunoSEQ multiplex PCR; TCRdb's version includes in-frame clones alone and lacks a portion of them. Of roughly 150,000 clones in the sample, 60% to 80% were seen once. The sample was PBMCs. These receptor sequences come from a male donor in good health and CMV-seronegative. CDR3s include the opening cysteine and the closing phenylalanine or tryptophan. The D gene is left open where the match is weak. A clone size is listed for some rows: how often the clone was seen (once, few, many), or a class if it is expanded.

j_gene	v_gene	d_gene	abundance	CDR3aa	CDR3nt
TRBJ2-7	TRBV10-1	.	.	CASSETTVPYEQYF	TGCGCCAGCAGTGAGACGACAGTCCCCTACGAGCAGTACTTC
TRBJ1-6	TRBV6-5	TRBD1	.	CASRSTGRSPLHF	TGTGCCAGCAGGTCGACAGGGCGGTCACCCCTCCACTTT
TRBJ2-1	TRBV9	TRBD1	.	CASSVDFQGARGEQFF	TGTGCCAGCAGCGTAGATTTCCAGGGGGCCAGGGGTGAGCAGTTCTTC
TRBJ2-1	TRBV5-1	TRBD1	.	CASSDGQGAYNEQFF	TGCGCCAGCAGCGATGGACAGGGGGCCTACAATGAGCAGTTCTTC
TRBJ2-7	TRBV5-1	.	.	CASSMDSPSYEQYF	TGCGCCAGCAGCATGGACAGTCCTTCCTACGAGCAGTACTTC
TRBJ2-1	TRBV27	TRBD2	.	CASSLAGGSGFEQFF	TGTGCCAGCAGTCTAGCGGGAGGGTCGGGTTTTGAGCAGTTCTTC
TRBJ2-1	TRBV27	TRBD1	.	CASSPDRGWVNEQFF	TGTGCCAGCAGTCCAGACAGGGGGTGGGTGAATGAGCAGTTCTTC
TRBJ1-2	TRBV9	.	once	CASSVGAGEFHGYTF	TGTGCCAGCAGCGTAGGGGCAGGGGAGTTTCATGGCTACACCTTC
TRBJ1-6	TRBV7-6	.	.	CASSRGEGWNSPLHF	TGTGCCAGCAGCCGCGGTGAGGGATGGAATTCACCCCTCCACTTT
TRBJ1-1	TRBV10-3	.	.	CAISESGSTEAFF	TGTGCCATCAGTGAGTCGGGGAGCACTGAAGCTTTCTTT
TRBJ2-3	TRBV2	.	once	CASSEEGAAGSTDTQYF	TGTGCCAGCAGTGAAGAGGGTGCGGCGGGGAGCACAGATACGCAGTATTTT
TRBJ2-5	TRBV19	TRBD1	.	CASNTPGQGLQETQYF	TGTGCCAGTAACACCCCGGGACAGGGGTTGCAAGAGACCCAGTACTTC
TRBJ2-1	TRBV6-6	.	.	CASTTNKIYNEQFF	TGTGCCAGCACTACTAACAAGATTTACAATGAGCAGTTCTTC
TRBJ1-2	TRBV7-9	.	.	CASSFTSNYGYTF	TGTGCCAGCAGCTTTACATCTAACTATGGCTACACCTTC
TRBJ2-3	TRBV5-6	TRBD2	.	CASSLGLAGAGEGADTQYF	TGTGCCAGCAGCTTGGGACTAGCGGGAGCGGGGGAGGGGGCAGATACGCAGTATTTT
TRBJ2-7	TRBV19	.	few	CASISQGSNEQYF	TGTGCCAGTATCTCGCAGGGCTCCAACGAGCAGTACTTC
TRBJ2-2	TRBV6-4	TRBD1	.	CASSPGQGTNTGELFF	TGTGCCAGCAGTCCAGGACAGGGGACGAACACCGGGGAGCTGTTTTTT
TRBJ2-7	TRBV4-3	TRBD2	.	CASSQQTSGMYEQYF	TGCGCCAGCAGCCAACAGACTAGCGGTATGTACGAGCAGTACTTC
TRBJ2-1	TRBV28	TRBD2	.	CASRTGTSGAYNEQFF	TGTGCCAGCAGGACCGGGACTAGCGGTGCCTACAATGAGCAGTTCTTC
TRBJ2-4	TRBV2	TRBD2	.	CASRRGTRKSKNIQYF	TGTGCCAGCCGTAGGGGGACTAGAAAATCCAAAAACATTCAGTACTTC
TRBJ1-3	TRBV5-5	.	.	CASSLGREDTIYF	TGTGCCAGCAGCTTGGGCCGGGAAGACACCATATATTTT
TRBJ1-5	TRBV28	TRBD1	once	CASSSPGTGQHF	TGTGCCAGCAGTTCCCCCGGGACAGGCCAGCATTTT
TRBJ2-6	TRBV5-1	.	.	CASRLEDGANGLTF	TGCGCCAGCCGTTTAGAAGATGGGGCCAACGGCCTGACTTTC
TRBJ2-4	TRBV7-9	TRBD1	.	CASTTLKGAAKNIQYF	TGTGCCAGCACCACCTTAAAGGGGGCAGCCAAAAACATTCAGTACTTC
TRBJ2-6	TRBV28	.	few	CASSKQGGSGANVLTF	TGTGCCAGCAGTAAACAAGGAGGGTCTGGGGCCAACGTCCTGACTTTC
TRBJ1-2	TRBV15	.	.	CATSRRTANYGYTF	TGTGCCACCAGCAGAAGGACAGCTAACTATGGCTACACCTTC
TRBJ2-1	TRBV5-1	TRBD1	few	CASTRQGNEQFF	TGCGCCAGCACAAGACAGGGCAATGAGCAGTTCTTC
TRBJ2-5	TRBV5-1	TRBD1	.	CASSWGQGGQETQYF	TGCGCCAGCAGCTGGGGACAGGGGGGTCAAGAGACCCAGTACTTC
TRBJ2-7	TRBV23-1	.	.	CASSHLRRGPLAYEQYF	TGCGCCAGCAGTCATTTGCGGAGGGGTCCTTTGGCCTACGAGCAGTACTTC